Many counts were recorded for the clone carrying this TCR beta chain. The antigen is not known. From RNA, the CDR3 regions of TCR beta chains were amplified and sequenced. A first-round RT-PCR used HTBI primers, followed by a second-round multiplex PCR. TCRdb recomputed calls from the multiplex PCR reads with MiXCR, one row per CDR3 protein. The data hold some 350,000 distinct CDR3 sequences, with about a sixth observed a single time. The trim removed 6 bases at V and 3 bases at J, leaving 7 bases unmatched. This CDR3 spans 15 amino acids. This record belongs to a study of Graves' ophthalmopathy and Graves' hyperthyroidism. A follow-up of 18 months without ophthalmopathy meant that hyperthyroidism was stable. Diagnosis was based on clinical symptoms, serum thyroxine, TRAb, thyroid ultrasound and orbital computed tomography. General study points: Detected in blood as well were most expanded thyroid clonotypes with frequency above 0.001. From stable hyperthyroidism, ophthalmopathy was separated by a 13-signature model with 87.88% sensitivity and about 81% specificity.

The material sequenced was peripheral blood. The receptor's source is an adult woman with stable Graves' hyperthyroidism. The chain combines TRBV12-3 or TRBV12-4 with TRBJ2-5; TRBD2 agrees at 10 bases. The CDR3 loop is CASSRDGLAEETQYF. In nucleotides, the CDR3 is TGTGCCAGCAGCCGCGACGGACTAGCGGAAGAGACCCAGTACTTC.